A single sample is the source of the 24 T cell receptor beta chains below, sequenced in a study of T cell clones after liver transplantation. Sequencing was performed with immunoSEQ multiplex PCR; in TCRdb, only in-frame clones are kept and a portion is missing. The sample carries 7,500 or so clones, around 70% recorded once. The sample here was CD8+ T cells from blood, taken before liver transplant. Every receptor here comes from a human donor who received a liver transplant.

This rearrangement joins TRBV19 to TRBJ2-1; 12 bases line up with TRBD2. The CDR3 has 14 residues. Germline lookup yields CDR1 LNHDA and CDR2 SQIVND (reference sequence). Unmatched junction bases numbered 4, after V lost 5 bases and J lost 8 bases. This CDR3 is CASSGLAGWHEQFF. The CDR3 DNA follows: TGTGCCAGTAGTGGACTAGCGGGATGGCATGAGCAGTTCTTC.

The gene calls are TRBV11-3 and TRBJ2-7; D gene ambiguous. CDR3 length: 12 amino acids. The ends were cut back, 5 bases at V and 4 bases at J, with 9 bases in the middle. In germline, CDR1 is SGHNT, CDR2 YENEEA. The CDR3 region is CASSQDGYEQYV. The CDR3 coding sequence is TGTGCCAGCAGCCAGGACGGGTACGAGCAGTACGTC.

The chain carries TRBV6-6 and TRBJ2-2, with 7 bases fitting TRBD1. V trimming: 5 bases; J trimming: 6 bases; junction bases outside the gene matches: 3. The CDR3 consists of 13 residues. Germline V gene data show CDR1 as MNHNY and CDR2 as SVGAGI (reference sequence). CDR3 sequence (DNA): TGTGCCAGCAGTATGACAGGGCCCGGGGAGCTGTTTTTT. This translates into CASSMTGPGELFF.

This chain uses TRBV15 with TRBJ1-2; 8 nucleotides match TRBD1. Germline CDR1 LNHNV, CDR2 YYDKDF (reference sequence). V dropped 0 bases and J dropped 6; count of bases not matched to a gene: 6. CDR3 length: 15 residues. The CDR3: CATSRDLGRGHGYTF. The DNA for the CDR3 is TGTGCCACCAGCAGAGATCTAGGCAGGGGGCATGGCTACACCTTC.

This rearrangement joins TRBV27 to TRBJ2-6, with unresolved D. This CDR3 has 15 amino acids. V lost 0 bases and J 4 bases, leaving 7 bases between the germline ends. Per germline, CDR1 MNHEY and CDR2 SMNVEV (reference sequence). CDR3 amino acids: CASSLSSAGANVLTF. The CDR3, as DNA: TGTGCCAGCAGTTTATCCTCGGCCGGGGCCAACGTCCTGACTTTC. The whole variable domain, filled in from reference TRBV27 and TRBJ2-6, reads EAQVTQNPRYLITVTGKKLTVTCSQNMNHEYMSWYRQDPGLGLRQIYYSMNVEVTDKGDVPEGYKVSRKEKRNFPLILESPSPNQTSLYFCASSLSSAGANVLTFGAGSRLTVL.

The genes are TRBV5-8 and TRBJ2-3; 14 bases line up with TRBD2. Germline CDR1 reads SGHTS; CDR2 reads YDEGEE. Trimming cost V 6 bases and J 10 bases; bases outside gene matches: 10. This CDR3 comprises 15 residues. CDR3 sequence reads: CASTYGTSGSSAQYF. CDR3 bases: TGTGCCAGCACCTACGGGACTAGCGGGAGTTCTGCGCAGTATTTT.

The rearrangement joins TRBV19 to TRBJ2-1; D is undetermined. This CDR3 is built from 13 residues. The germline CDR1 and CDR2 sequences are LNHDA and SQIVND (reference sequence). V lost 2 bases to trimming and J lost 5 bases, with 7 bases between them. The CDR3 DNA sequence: TGTGCCAGTAGTATAATGGGGAACAATGAGCAGTTCTTC. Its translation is CASSIMGNNEQFF.

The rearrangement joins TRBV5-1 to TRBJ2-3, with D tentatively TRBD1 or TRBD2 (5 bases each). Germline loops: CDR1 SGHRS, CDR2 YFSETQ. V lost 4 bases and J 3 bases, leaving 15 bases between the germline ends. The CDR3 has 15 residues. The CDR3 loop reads CASSPGTTQTDTQYF. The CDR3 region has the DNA TGCGCCAGCAGCCCCGGGACCACCCAAACAGATACGCAGTATTTT.

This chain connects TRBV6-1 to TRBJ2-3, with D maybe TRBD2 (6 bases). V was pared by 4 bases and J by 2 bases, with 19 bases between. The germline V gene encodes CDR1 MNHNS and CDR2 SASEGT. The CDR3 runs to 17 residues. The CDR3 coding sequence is TGTGCCAGCAGTGGGGCTAGCGCCAACCACCTCACAGATACGCAGTATTTT. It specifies CASSGASANHLTDTQYF.

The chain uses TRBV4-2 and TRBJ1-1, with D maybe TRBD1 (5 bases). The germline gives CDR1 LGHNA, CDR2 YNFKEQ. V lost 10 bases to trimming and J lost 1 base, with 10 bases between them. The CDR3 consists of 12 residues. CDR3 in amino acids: CATSGGNTEAFF. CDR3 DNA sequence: TGTGCCACCTCGGGGGGGAACACTGAAGCTTTCTTT.

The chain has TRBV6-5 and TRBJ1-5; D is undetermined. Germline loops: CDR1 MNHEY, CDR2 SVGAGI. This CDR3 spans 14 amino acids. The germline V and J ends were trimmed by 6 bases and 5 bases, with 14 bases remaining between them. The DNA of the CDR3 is TGTGCCAGCAGAGACCTCGATCCCGATCAGCCCCAGCATTTT. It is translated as CASRDLDPDQPQHF.

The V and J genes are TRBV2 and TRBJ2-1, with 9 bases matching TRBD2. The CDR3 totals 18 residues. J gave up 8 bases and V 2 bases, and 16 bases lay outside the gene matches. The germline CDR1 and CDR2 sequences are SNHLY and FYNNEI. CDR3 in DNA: TGTGCCAGCAGTGAAAACCCCCTAGCGGGAACAAGTAAGGATGAGCAGTTCTTC. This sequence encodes CASSENPLAGTSKDEQFF.

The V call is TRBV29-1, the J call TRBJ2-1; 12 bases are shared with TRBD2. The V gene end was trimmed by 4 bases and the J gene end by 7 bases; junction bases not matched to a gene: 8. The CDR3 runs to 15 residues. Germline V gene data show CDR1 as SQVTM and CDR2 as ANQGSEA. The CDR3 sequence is CSVGTSGRTGNEQFF. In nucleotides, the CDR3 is TGCAGCGTTGGAACTAGCGGGAGGACGGGGAATGAGCAGTTCTTC.

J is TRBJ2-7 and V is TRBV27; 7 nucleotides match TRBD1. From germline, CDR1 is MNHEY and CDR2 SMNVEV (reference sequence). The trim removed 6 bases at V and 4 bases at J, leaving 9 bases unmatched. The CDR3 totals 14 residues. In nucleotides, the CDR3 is TGTGCCAGCAGACCTGGGACAGCTCATTACGAGCAGTACTTC. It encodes CASRPGTAHYEQYF.

The CDR3 sequence is CATSSGGNSPLHF. In DNA form, the CDR3 reads TGTGCCACCAGCTCTGGGGGAAATTCACCCCTCCACTTT. The chain recombines TRBV19 with TRBJ1-6; D is perhaps TRBD1 (5 bases). CDR3 length equals 13 residues. CDR1 is LNHDA, CDR2 SQIVND, per germline (reference sequence). V shed 10 bases and J shed 7 bases, with 14 bases lying between them.

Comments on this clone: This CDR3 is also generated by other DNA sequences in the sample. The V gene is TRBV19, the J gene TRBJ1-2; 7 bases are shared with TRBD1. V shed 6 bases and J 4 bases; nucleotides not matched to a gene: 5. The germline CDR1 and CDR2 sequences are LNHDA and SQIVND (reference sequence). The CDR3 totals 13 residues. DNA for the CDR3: TGTGCCAGTAGCCCCGGGACAGCCTATGGCTACACCTTC. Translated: CASSPGTAYGYTF. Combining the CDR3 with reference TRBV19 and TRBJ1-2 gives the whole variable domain DGGITQSPKYLFRKEGQNVTLSCEQNLNHDAMYWYRQDPGQGLRLIYYSQIVNDFQKGDIAEGYSVSREKKESFPLTVTSAQKNPTAFYLCASSPGTAYGYTFGSGTRLTVV.

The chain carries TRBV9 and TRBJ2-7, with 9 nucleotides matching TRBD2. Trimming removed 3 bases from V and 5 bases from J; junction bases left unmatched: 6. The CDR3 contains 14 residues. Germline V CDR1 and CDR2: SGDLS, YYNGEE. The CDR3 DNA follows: TGTGCCAGCAGCGGAGCGGGGGGCCTCAACGAGCAGTACTTC. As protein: CASSGAGGLNEQYF.

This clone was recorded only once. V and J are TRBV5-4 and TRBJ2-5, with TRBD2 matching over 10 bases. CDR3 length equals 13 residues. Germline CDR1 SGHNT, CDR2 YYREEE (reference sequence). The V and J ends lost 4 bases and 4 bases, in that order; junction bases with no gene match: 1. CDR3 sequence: CASSPSGRETQYF. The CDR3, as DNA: TGTGCCAGCAGCCCTAGCGGGAGAGAGACCCAGTACTTC.

The CDR3 DNA reads as TGTGCCAGCAGCCCGACCCCCGGGACAGGGGGCTACGAGCAGTACGTC. Translating it yields CASSPTPGTGGYEQYV. The rearrangement uses TRBV5-6 and TRBJ2-7; 11 bases fit TRBD1. This CDR3 has 16 residues. Trimming removed 4 bases from V and 3 bases from J; junction bases left unmatched: 9. CDR1 is SGHDT, CDR2 YYEEEE, per germline.

The CDR3 bases are TGTGCCAGCAGTTTTGTAGGTGAAGCTTTCTTT. Amino acid sequence: CASSFVGEAFF. The chain is built from TRBV6-5 and TRBJ1-1; the D is unclear. Between the trimmed V and J ends, which lost 4 bases and 7 bases, there was a span of 7 bases. CDR1 and CDR2 (germline): MNHEY, SVGAGI. The CDR3 is 11 residues long.

CDR3: CASSHNTDSPLHF. CDR3 in DNA: TGTGCCAGCAGCCATAACACCGATTCACCCCTCCACTTT. V usage is TRBV11-2 and J usage is TRBJ1-6; D is unclear. Trimming removed 5 bases from V and 8 bases from J, with 10 bases in between. This CDR3 spans 13 amino acids. CDR1 and CDR2 (germline): SGHAT, FQNNGV.

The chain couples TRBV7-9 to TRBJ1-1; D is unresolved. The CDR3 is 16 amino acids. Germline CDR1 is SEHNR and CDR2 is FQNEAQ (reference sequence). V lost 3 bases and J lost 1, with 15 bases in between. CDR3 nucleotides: TGTGCCAGCAGCTTTAATTTGAGAGACCCGAACACTGAAGCTTTCTTT. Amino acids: CASSFNLRDPNTEAFF.

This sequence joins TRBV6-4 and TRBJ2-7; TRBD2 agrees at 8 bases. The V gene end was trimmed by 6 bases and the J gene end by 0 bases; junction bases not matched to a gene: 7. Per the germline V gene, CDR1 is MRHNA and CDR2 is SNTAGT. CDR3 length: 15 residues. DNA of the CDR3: TGTGCCAGCAGGAGTAGCGGGATTTACTCCTACGAGCAGTACGTC. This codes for CASRSSGIYSYEQYV.

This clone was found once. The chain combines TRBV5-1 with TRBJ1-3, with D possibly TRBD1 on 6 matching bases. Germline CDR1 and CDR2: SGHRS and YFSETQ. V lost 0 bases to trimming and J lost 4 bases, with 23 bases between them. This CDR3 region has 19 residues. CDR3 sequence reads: CASSLGWNREGQSGNTIYF. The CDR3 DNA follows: TGCGCCAGCAGCTTGGGTTGGAACAGGGAGGGCCAAAGCGGAAACACCATATATTTT.